These 7 T cell receptor beta chains were all obtained from the same sample, sequenced in a study of T cells expressing NK-cell markers (dated by TCRdb to the early 2020s). The library was built by means of 5' RACE. Instrument on record: Illumina HiSeq 2000. After reprocessing by TCRdb, each CDR3 protein sequence is one entry, and no DNA is given. In this sample's table one finds some 110,000 distinct CDR3 sequences. The leading ten clones occupy around 18% of the sample. Sample: blood T cells: a sorted CD56 or NKG2C T cell subset, CD4+ or CD8+ T cells, or bulk PBMC T cells (not recorded which). These receptors came from a woman between 18 and 69 years old in good health.

The rearrangement joins TRBV7-3 to TRBJ2-1; TCRdb names TRBD1, which stays unverified in the absence of DNA. Germline V lookup: CDR1 SGHTA, CDR2 FQGTGA. This CDR3 is 16 amino acids long. Here the CDR3 reads CASSSNPRDKNNEQFF.

CDR3 protein: CSAQGPDDGELFF. The chain carries TRBV20-1 and TRBJ2-2; no DNA is available, so the TRBD1 call from TCRdb remains unchecked. The CDR3 loop spans 13 amino acids. The germline V gene has CDR1 DFQATT and CDR2 SNEGSKA (reference sequence).

By frequency, this clonotype registers medium-sized. The chain combines TRBV4-1 with TRBJ1-5; the TRBD1 assignment by TCRdb is unverifiable without DNA. The CDR3 runs to 13 residues. CDR1 is MGHRA and CDR2 is YSYEKL in the germline V gene. CDR3: CASSQGGNQPQHF.

The rearrangement links TRBV6-5 to TRBJ1-2; TCRdb proposes TRBD1, but this gene call is untestable without DNA. Germline V lookup: CDR1 MNHEY, CDR2 SVGAGI. The CDR3 totals 16 residues. This CDR3 is CASSYKTGTLYLGYTF.

Here the CDR3 reads CASSVFLAGGPETQYF. The chain combines TRBV9 with TRBJ2-5; lacking DNA, the TRBD2 call made by TCRdb goes unchecked. There are 16 residues in the CDR3. Germline CDR1 is SGDLS and CDR2 is YYNGEE.

This chain links TRBV5-1 with TRBJ2-2. The germline CDR1 and CDR2 sequences are SGHRS and YFSETQ. The CDR3 is 15 residues long. CDR3: CASSLAGVRAGELFF.

The chain recombines TRBV7-9 with TRBJ1-2. The CDR3 is 13 amino acids. The germline V gene encodes CDR1 SEHNR and CDR2 FQNEAQ (reference sequence). CDR3: CASRDLPGPGYTF.